This T cell receptor beta chain was captured in a study of blood T cell repertoires in COVID-19. In the study overall: Samples of COVID-19 (acute and convalescent) were obtained from the United States, Italy and Spain. T cells, B-cell-depleted T cells, or PBMCs provided the cDNA or gDNA that served as material.

Original processing methods: Reference gene primers were amplified, and this amplification served to estimate nucleated cell counts. The repertoire was sequenced with immunoSEQ multiplex PCR; TCRdb's copy has only in-frame clones and lacks some. For V, J and clone size, that table is used; D and trimming come from the DNA. The sample has about 160,000 clones, 93% seen once. This CDR3 is built from 18 residues. Germline CDR1 is SGHTA and CDR2 is FQGTGA. The V and J ends lost 5 bases and 4 bases, in that order; junction bases with no gene match: 13. Material: peripheral blood. The TCR comes from a woman aged 55 to 70 with COVID-19, enrolled during active disease. The rearrangement links TRBV7-3 to TRBJ2-5, with 13 bases that match TRBD2. CDR3 sequence (DNA): TGTGCCAGCAGCCCAAGGACTAGCGGGGGCCCGGGGGGAGAGACCCAGTACTTC. Amino acids: CASSPRTSGGPGGETQYF.